Each of the 32 T cell receptor beta chains below was sequenced from the same sample in a study of cytomegalovirus exposure and HLA in healthy donors (dated by TCRdb to between 2016 and 2019). The library was generated by the immunoSEQ multiplex PCR assay. For the multiplex PCR, a mixture combining 60 forward primers for TCR Vbeta segments and 13 reverse primers for TCR Jbeta segments was used. The table comes from immuneACCESS by way of TCRdb, which keeps in-frame sequences with V and J called. Part of the clones is missing from these tables; in studies checked, under half for an unresolved V gene and the rest for unknown reasons. This sample lists 200,000 to 250,000 clones; around 80% were detected once. 1.5% to 2% of the sample belongs to the ten largest clones. Sequencing input: PBMCs. These receptors all stem from a middle-aged man in good health and CMV-seronegative.

The rearrangement links TRBV7-3 to TRBJ2-1; tentative D call: TRBD1 (5 bases). This CDR3 region has 16 residues. Germline values: CDR1 SGHTA, CDR2 FQGTGA. The V end was cut by 1 base, the J end by 4 bases, with 14 bases between. This chain's CDR3 is CASSLKAGPRYNEQFF. DNA of the CDR3: TGTGCCAGCAGCTTAAAGGCAGGGCCGAGGTACAATGAGCAGTTCTTC.

The rearrangement uses TRBV27 and TRBJ1-4; 9 nucleotides match TRBD1. Per germline, CDR1 MNHEY and CDR2 SMNVEV (reference sequence). The J segment lost 2 bases and the V segment lost 4 bases, leaving 2 bases of the junction unmatched. This CDR3 contains 15 residues. CDR3: CASSSTGGTNEKLFF. In nucleotides, the CDR3 is TGTGCCAGCAGTTCGACAGGGGGGACTAATGAAAAACTGTTTTTT.

This rearrangement joins TRBV30 to TRBJ1-1; D may be TRBD1 (6 bases). Germline lookup yields CDR1 GTSNPN and CDR2 SVGIG (reference sequence). This CDR3 region has 14 residues. Trimming took 4 bases from V and 4 from J, leaving 16 bases between them. CDR3 amino acids: CAWTSGGGLTEAFF. The CDR3 DNA reads TGTGCCTGGACCTCCGGGGGGGGGCTCACTGAAGCTTTCTTT.

The chain is built from TRBV7-3 and TRBJ2-2; 14 bases align to TRBD2. The CDR3 contains 17 residues. Germline CDR1 reads SGHTA; CDR2 reads FQGTGA. J was trimmed by 4 bases and V by 4 bases; bases with no gene match: 5. CDR3: CASSSGLAGVGTGELFF. The CDR3 DNA reads TGTGCCAGCAGCTCGGGACTAGCGGGAGTAGGCACCGGGGAGCTGTTTTTT.

V usage is TRBV25-1 and J usage is TRBJ2-3, with D tentatively TRBD2 (6 bases). The CDR3 contains 15 residues. CDR1 and CDR2 (germline): MGHDK, SYGVNS. With 6 bases removed from V and 0 bases from J, the gap between germline ends came to 13 bases. DNA of the CDR3: TGTGCCAGCAGCCGGGGAGCGGGTAGCACAGATACGCAGTATTTT. Translation gives CASSRGAGSTDTQYF.

The V call is TRBV30, the J call TRBJ1-2; D call uncertain. There are 11 residues in the CDR3. V was pared by 1 base and J by 7 bases, with 7 bases between. CDR1 and CDR2 (germline): GTSNPN, SVGIG (reference sequence). In DNA form, the CDR3 reads TGTGCCTGGAGTGGGAACAGTGGCTACACCTTC. Translating it yields CAWSGNSGYTF.

The V gene is TRBV6-1, the J gene TRBJ1-2; no clear D. V was trimmed by 4 bases and J by 4 bases, leaving 16 bases between them. Germline V gene data show CDR1 as MNHNS and CDR2 as SASEGT. The CDR3 runs to 15 residues. CDR3 loop: CASSALRASGYGYTF. CDR3 bases: TGTGCCAGCAGTGCTTTGAGGGCGTCGGGCTATGGCTACACCTTC.

The chain uses TRBV2 and TRBJ2-5; 9 positions agree with TRBD2. The CDR3 length is 18 residues. CDR1 and CDR2 from the germline V gene are SNHLY and FYNNEI. Trimming took 4 bases from V and 2 from J; bases not matched to a gene: 14. In nucleotides, the CDR3 is TGTGCCAGCAGTGTACTGGGACTAGCAGAAATGGGGCAAGAGACCCAGTACTTC. Amino acids: CASSVLGLAEMGQETQYF.

The CDR3 loop reads CSLKQGGVTDTQYF. The CDR3 DNA follows: TGCAGCCTCAAACAAGGAGGAGTCACAGATACGCAGTATTTT. The chain employs TRBV29-1 and TRBJ2-3; TRBD2 is a possible D gene (5 bases). Germline V lookup: CDR1 SQVTM, CDR2 ANQGSEA. CDR3 size: 14 residues. Trimming took 8 bases from V and 2 from J, leaving 17 bases between them.

This clone was seen a single time. V is TRBV28 and J is TRBJ1-1; a possible D gene is TRBD1 (5 bases). Looked up from germline, CDR1 is MDHEN and CDR2 is SYDVKM. Trimming took 8 bases from V and 7 from J, leaving 11 bases between them. The length of the CDR3 is 11 residues. CDR3: CASQLTGEAFF. In DNA, the CDR3 is TGTGCCAGCCAATTAACAGGTGAAGCTTTCTTT.

The chain uses TRBV29-1 and TRBJ2-3; tentative D call: TRBD1 (6 bases). CDR3 size: 15 residues. Germline CDR1 is SQVTM and CDR2 is ANQGSEA. V lost 6 bases, J lost 0 bases, and 16 bases lay in between. CDR3 sequence (DNA): TGCAGCGTCTCCAGGACAGTTTCTAGCACAGATACGCAGTATTTT. This sequence encodes CSVSRTVSSTDTQYF.

The rearrangement uses TRBV9 and TRBJ2-2; TRBD1 aligns across 7 bases. Losses at the gene ends were 5 bases for V and 0 bases for J; bases not matched to a gene: 4. The CDR3 has 15 amino acids. The germline V gene encodes CDR1 SGDLS and CDR2 YYNGEE. CDR3 in DNA: TGTGCCAGCAGGGGTGGGACAGCGAACACCGGGGAGCTGTTTTTT. Its protein is CASRGGTANTGELFF.

With regard to this clone: The junction departs from the called germline gene at one end, perhaps through a read error. Other DNA sequences of this sample code for an identical CDR3. DNA for the CDR3: TGTGCCAGCAGTGGACAGCTCCCGGGCACCGGGGAGCTGTTTTTC. It translates to CASSGQLPGTGELFF. J is TRBJ2-2 and V is TRBV27, with D maybe TRBD1 (6 bases). Germline loops: CDR1 MNHEY, CDR2 SMNVEV (reference sequence). This CDR3 comprises 15 residues.

This chain joins TRBV7-9 and TRBJ2-7; TRBD2 agrees at 8 bases. J gave up 6 bases and V 4 bases, and 2 bases lay outside the gene matches. This CDR3 comprises 12 residues. CDR1 and CDR2 (germline): SEHNR, FQNEAQ (reference sequence). The CDR3 here is CASSSGGGEQYF. The CDR3 DNA is TGTGCCAGCAGCTCGGGGGGGGGCGAGCAGTACTTC.

The chain combines TRBV7-9 with TRBJ2-7; weak D call: TRBD2 (5 bases). This CDR3 region has 14 residues. Trimming took 3 bases from V and 0 from J, leaving 9 bases between them. The germline V gene encodes CDR1 SEHNR and CDR2 FQNEAQ (reference sequence). The chain's CDR3 is CASSFPGNSYEQYF. The CDR3, as DNA: TGTGCCAGCAGCTTTCCCGGGAACTCCTACGAGCAGTACTTC.

This clone appeared a few times. The chain links TRBV5-5 to TRBJ2-7, with no clear D. V lost 1 base to trimming and J lost 2 bases, with 10 bases between them. Germline V gene sequence: CDR1 SGHKS, CDR2 YYEKEE (reference sequence). This CDR3 is built from 14 residues. The CDR3 sequence is CASSLTSTTYEQYF. CDR3 bases: TGTGCCAGCAGCTTGACAAGTACTACCTACGAGCAGTACTTC.

The V call is TRBV7-9, the J call TRBJ2-5, with 9 bases lining up with TRBD1. Gene TRBJ2-7 matches the end of the DNA better, so the J call may be wrong. The length of the CDR3 is 13 residues. Germline-derived CDR1 and CDR2 are SEHNR and FQNEAQ (reference sequence). Here the CDR3 DNA reads TGTGCCAGCAGTCCCACAGGGGGCCCCGAGCAGTACTTC. Protein product: CASSPTGGPEQYF.

The gene calls are TRBV7-9 and TRBJ1-1, with 10 nucleotides matching TRBD1. The CDR3 totals 15 residues. The V gene's germline CDR1 is SEHNR and CDR2 FQNEAQ (reference sequence). The V segment lost 5 bases and the J segment 6 bases; nucleotides outside the gene matches: 9. CDR3 DNA sequence: TGTGCCAGCAGCACGTGGACAGGGGGTTTCCCTGAAGCTTTCTTT. Protein: CASSTWTGGFPEAFF.

This sequence joins TRBV18 and TRBJ2-1; D gene ambiguous. Germline-derived CDR1 and CDR2 are KGHSH and LQKENI. The V end was cut by 4 bases, the J end by 7 bases, with 8 bases between. This CDR3 region has 12 residues. This chain's CDR3 is CASSRQVNEQFF. CDR3 bases: TGTGCCAGCTCACGGCAGGTTAATGAGCAGTTCTTC.

The genes are TRBV11-2 and TRBJ2-7; TRBD2 aligns across 9 bases. The CDR3 is 16 amino acids. Germline CDR1 and CDR2: SGHAT and FQNNGV. V trimming: 5 bases; J trimming: 5 bases; junction bases outside the gene matches: 13. CDR3 amino acids: CASSKGVSSGTHEQYF. The CDR3 DNA follows: TGTGCCAGCAGCAAAGGGGTGTCTAGCGGGACCCACGAGCAGTACTTC.

This clone was detected a few times. The chain carries TRBV18 and TRBJ1-1; TRBD1 matches 9 bases. Unmatched junction bases numbered 7, after V lost 4 bases and J lost 4 bases. There are 15 residues in the CDR3. The germline V gene encodes CDR1 KGHSH and CDR2 LQKENI. For the CDR3, the DNA is TGTGCCAGCTCACACGAGACAGGGGGTGGCACTGAAGCTTTCTTT. As protein: CASSHETGGGTEAFF.

The gene calls are TRBV15 and TRBJ1-5; D perhaps matches TRBD1 (6 bases). The CDR3 is 12 residues long. Trimming removed 8 bases at V and 7 bases at J, with 12 bases between. Per germline, CDR1 LNHNV and CDR2 YYDKDF (reference sequence). The CDR3 nucleotides are TGTGCCACCGGGGGCAGGGGCCAGCCCCAGCATTTT. As protein: CATGGRGQPQHF.

This clone was seen only once. Mismatch with germline at one junction end may stem from a read error. The chain links TRBV4-1 to TRBJ1-1; possibly TRBD1 for D (5 bases). This CDR3 region has 14 residues. Germline CDR1 MGHRA, CDR2 YSYEKL. In DNA form, the CDR3 reads TGTGCCAGCAGTACTGCCCAGGGAGGAACTGAAGCTTTCTTT. Protein product: CASSTAQGGTEAFF.

CDR3 bases: TGTGCCAGCAGCCCGAATCTAGGTCAGCCCCAGCATTTT. It specifies CASSPNLGQPQHF. This chain joins TRBV7-3 and TRBJ1-5; no clear D. Between the trimmed V and J ends, which lost 5 bases and 6 bases, there was a span of 11 bases. Germline V CDR1 and CDR2: SGHTA, FQGTGA. The CDR3 runs 13 residues. The variable domain in full, completed from reference TRBV7-3 and TRBJ1-5, reads GAGVSQTPSNKVTEKGKYVELRCDPISGHTALYWYRQSLGQGPEFLIYFQGTGAADDSGLPNDRFFAVRPEGSVSTLKIQRTERGDSAVYLCASSPNLGQPQHFGDGTRLSIL.

The V and J genes are TRBV7-9 and TRBJ1-2, with 12 bases fitting TRBD1. Germline lookup yields CDR1 SEHNR and CDR2 FQNEAQ (reference sequence). V lost 2 bases to trimming and J lost 6 bases; unmatched junction nucleotides: 7. The CDR3 has 16 amino acids. The CDR3 DNA is TGTGCCAGCAGCTTAATGGGGGGACAGGGGGCAAATGGCTACACCTTC. It codes for CASSLMGGQGANGYTF. The variable domain in full, with the rest retrieved from reference TRBV7-9 and TRBJ1-2, is DTGVSQNPRHKITKRGQNVTFRCDPISEHNRLYWYRQTLGQGPEFLTYFQNEAQLEKSRLLSDRFSAERPKGSFSTLEIQRTEQGDSAMYLCASSLMGGQGANGYTFGSGTRLTVV.

Concerning this clone itself: Other DNA sequences in this specimen translate into the identical CDR3. The chain is built from TRBV15 and TRBJ1-2; D uncertain. This CDR3 region has 13 residues. V was clipped by 0 bases and J by 3 bases, with 5 bases between them. CDR1 is LNHNV, CDR2 YYDKDF, per germline (reference sequence). The CDR3 loop is CATSRDRDYGYTF. The DNA for the CDR3 is TGTGCCACCAGCAGAGACCGGGACTATGGCTACACCTTC.

The V call is TRBV5-1, the J call TRBJ2-6; 7 positions agree with TRBD1. This CDR3 comprises 18 residues. Germline V gives CDR1 SGHRS, CDR2 YFSETQ. Germline trimming cut 4 bases from V and 0 bases from J; bases unmatched to any gene: 10. In nucleotides, the CDR3 is TGCGCCAGCAGCCGCCGGACAGGAGCGAGCTCTGGGGCCAACGTCCTGACTTTC. It specifies CASSRRTGASSGANVLTF.

This sequence joins TRBV30 and TRBJ1-1; 7 bases fit TRBD1. CDR3 length: 13 amino acids. Trimming at V came to 7 bases and at J to 4 bases, leaving 9 bases not matched to a gene. Germline assignment: CDR1 GTSNPN and CDR2 SVGIG (reference sequence). CDR3 bases: TGTGCCTCCCGCATCCGACAGGGCACTGAAGCTTTCTTT. Translating gives CASRIRQGTEAFF.

V and J are TRBV7-6 and TRBJ1-2; no reliable D call. Germline lookup yields CDR1 SGHVS and CDR2 FNYEAQ. The CDR3 totals 13 residues. Trimming shortened V by 3 bases and J by 7 bases, and 12 bases separated the two germline ends. CDR3 residues: CASSFGDKIGYTF. The CDR3 region has the DNA TGTGCCAGCAGCTTCGGTGACAAGATTGGCTACACCTTC. Combining the CDR3 with reference TRBV7-6 and TRBJ1-2 gives the whole variable domain GAGVSQSPRYKVTKRGQDVALRCDPISGHVSLYWYRQALGQGPEFLTYFNYEAQQDKSGLPNDRFSAERPEGSISTLTIQRTEQRDSAMYRCASSFGDKIGYTFGSGTRLTVV.

The chain links TRBV7-9 to TRBJ1-1, with 9 bases identical to TRBD1. Germline V lookup: CDR1 SEHNR, CDR2 FQNEAQ (reference sequence). Unmatched junction bases numbered 5, after V lost 4 bases and J lost 2 bases. CDR3 length: 15 amino acids. As DNA, the CDR3 is TGTGCCAGCAGCTGGGGACAGGGCAGTAACACTGAAGCTTTCTTT. It codes for CASSWGQGSNTEAFF.

This rearrangement joins TRBV27 to TRBJ2-5; 12 positions match TRBD1. The J call could be wrong; TRBJ2-7 is a better fit for the DNA end. The CDR3 runs to 14 residues. Germline V gives CDR1 MNHEY, CDR2 SMNVEV (reference sequence). In DNA form, the CDR3 reads TGTGCCAGCAGTGGGACAGGGGGCGTCTACGAGCAGTACTTC. Translation gives CASSGTGGVYEQYF.

This chain uses TRBV29-1 with TRBJ1-1; D call uncertain. The germline V gene encodes CDR1 SQVTM and CDR2 ANQGSEA. This CDR3 is built from 12 residues. V gave up 4 bases and J gave up 1 base, with 7 bases separating them. The CDR3 reads CSVAGPNTEAFF. DNA for the CDR3: TGCAGCGTTGCAGGCCCGAACACTGAAGCTTTCTTT.